The 6 T cell receptor beta chains in this list originate from one sample, sequenced in a study of regulatory T cells in long-lasting Graves disease. Building the TCR beta libraries relied on iRepertoire HTBI primers, and CDR3 regions underwent Arm-PCR. MiXCR, applied by TCRdb to the multiplex PCR reads, yields one record per CDR3 protein. The table has around 300,000 distinct CDR3 sequences, roughly 21% seen once; the top ten hold roughly three fifths. Specified time point: persistent/refractory GD, antithyroid drugs over 5 years with positive TRAb. Scientists built the TCR library using RNA that was extracted from PBMCs. This sample comprised peripheral blood mononuclear cells (PBMCs), obtained when the disease was refractory, from a patient treated with antithyroid drugs. These receptor sequences come from a female donor with Graves disease.

There are many counts of this clonotype. The V and J genes are TRBV28 and TRBJ2-7; 8 bases align to TRBD2. The germline CDR1 and CDR2 sequences are MDHEN and SYDVKM. The CDR3 runs 15 residues. V gave up 6 bases and J gave up 2 bases; unmatched junction bases: 9. This CDR3 reads CASSQGAGGTYEQYF. CDR3 DNA sequence: TGTGCCAGCAGCCAAGGGGCGGGAGGCACCTACGAGCAGTACTTC.

At least ten counts were recorded for this clonotype. V usage is TRBV12-3 or TRBV12-4 and J usage is TRBJ2-5; TRBD2 matches at 10 bases. The trim removed 5 bases at V and 0 bases at J, leaving 6 bases unmatched. The CDR3 sequence is 16 residues long. CDR3 residues: CASSVRTSGDQETQYF. In DNA form, the CDR3 reads TGTGCCAGCAGTGTTAGGACTAGCGGAGACCAAGAGACCCAGTACTTC.

This clonotype showed up many times. CDR3 amino acids: CSVWGEVYEQYF. CDR3 nucleotides: TGCAGTGTTTGGGGGGAGGTGTACGAGCAGTACTTC. The gene calls are TRBV20-1 and TRBJ2-7; TRBD2 might be the D (6 bases). The CDR3 totals 12 residues. Germline-derived CDR1 and CDR2 are DFQATT and SNEGSKA (reference sequence). V lost 7 bases, J lost 4 bases, and 14 bases lay in between.

This clonotype appeared many times. V and J are TRBV28 and TRBJ1-2; D is ambiguous. Trimming took off 7 bases at V and 6 bases at J, with 24 bases between the two ends. The CDR3 totals 16 residues. Germline V gives CDR1 MDHEN, CDR2 SYDVKM. The CDR3 sequence is CASKADAGLSRHGYTF. DNA for the CDR3: TGTGCCAGCAAAGCAGACGCGGGTCTGTCGAGGCATGGCTACACCTTC.

The J gene is TRBJ1-2, the V gene TRBV6-1; perhaps TRBD1 as D (6 bases). Looked up from germline, CDR1 is MNHNS and CDR2 is SASEGT. The CDR3 sequence is 14 residues long. The V and J ends lost 5 bases and 2 bases respectively, with 12 bases between them. CDR3 protein: CASSSPGQNYGYTF. The CDR3 bases are TGTGCCAGCAGTAGTCCCGGACAGAACTATGGCTACACCTTC.

The chain combines TRBV18 with TRBJ2-5; D is perhaps TRBD2 (6 bases). The V end lost 2 bases, the J end lost 3 bases, and 25 bases lay between the germline ends. Germline V gene sequence: CDR1 KGHSH, CDR2 LQKENI. This CDR3 region has 19 residues. For the CDR3, the DNA is TGTGCCAGCTCACCAGGCGATTTGGGGAGGATGTTTTGGAAAGAGACCCAGTACTTC. Protein sequence: CASSPGDLGRMFWKETQYF.